The clone carrying this T cell receptor beta chain was recorded once. No antigen is known for it. The data stem from a study of OX40 agonist ivuxolimab in advanced cancers. Study in general: The patients received agonistic anti-OX40 (CD134) antibody ivuxolimab. Broader study findings: More expanded clones were seen, on average, in CD8+ T cells than in CD4+.

Patients with autoimmune history or systemic immunosuppression were excluded. Baseline, cycle 4 day 1, and cycle 7 day 1 were the blood sampling points. This table comes from immunoSEQ multiplex PCR, and its TCRdb copy is limited to in-frame clones, with some not included. The table has 14,000 or so clones, around 77% seen once. CDR3 size: 14 residues. The germline V gene has CDR1 SEHNR and CDR2 FQNEAQ (reference sequence). V dropped 2 bases and J dropped 7 bases, with 12 bases sitting between them. The chain links TRBV7-9 to TRBJ1-5; D is uncertain. The receptor was isolated from an adult with an advanced solid tumor such as melanoma, head and neck, liver or kidney cancer. The sequences come from CD4+ or CD8+ T cells sorted from blood, collected in a trial of the OX40 agonist ivuxolimab. CDR3 sequence (DNA): TGTGCCAGCAGCTTAATGGGCGCGGGGCAGCCCCAGCATTTT. Amino acids: CASSLMGAGQPQHF.